This T cell receptor (beta chain) was documented in a study of cytomegalovirus exposure and HLA in healthy donors. PCR was performed using 60 Vbeta and 13 Jbeta primers. Assay used: immunoSEQ multiplex PCR; TCRdb lists only in-frame clones, some missing. The repertoire holds fewer than 250,000 clones, with around 87% as singletons. As to this clone: Its antigen remains unknown.

Broader study findings: The sole available immune exposure information was CMV serostatus. Common viral pathogens (according to a later analysis) appeared linked to several of the most significant clusters.

The CDR3 covers 17 residues. The germline V gene has CDR1 SGHVS and CDR2 FQNEAQ. V was trimmed by 1 base and J by 4 bases, leaving 19 bases between them. The sequence was obtained from a woman younger than 30 in good health and CMV-seronegative. The chain employs TRBV7-8 and TRBJ2-5, with a weak D call TRBD2 (5 bases). The sequencing sample was made of PBMCs. This CDR3 is CASSLGNLAWTRETQYF. The CDR3, as DNA: TGTGCCAGCAGCTTAGGAAATCTAGCCTGGACGCGAGAGACCCAGTACTTC.